This TCR beta chain is drawn from a study of blood T cells in healthy people across ages. On this clonotype itself: This could be a read error, since a much larger clone is one nucleotide away.

Primed by a sample-barcoded 5' primer and a J-beta primer mix, a second PCR proceeded for roughly 7 to 12 cycles. TCRdb reprocessed the 5' RACE reads via MiXCR and lists one record per CDR3 protein. Here the sample spans 750,000 to 950,000 distinct CDR3 sequences, under 35% being singletons. Per the germline V gene, CDR1 is MNHNS and CDR2 is SASEGT. CDR3 length equals 13 residues. This sample was shared with a second study, whose subject was T cells of mothers and their children.

The receptor was derived from a woman aged 40 to 50 in good health. The chain carries TRBV6-1 and TRBJ2-7, with D hard to call. Sequencing was performed on blood. The CDR3 DNA reads TGTGCCGGCAGTGAATACATCACCTACGAGCAGTACTTC. As protein: CAGSEYITYEQYF.